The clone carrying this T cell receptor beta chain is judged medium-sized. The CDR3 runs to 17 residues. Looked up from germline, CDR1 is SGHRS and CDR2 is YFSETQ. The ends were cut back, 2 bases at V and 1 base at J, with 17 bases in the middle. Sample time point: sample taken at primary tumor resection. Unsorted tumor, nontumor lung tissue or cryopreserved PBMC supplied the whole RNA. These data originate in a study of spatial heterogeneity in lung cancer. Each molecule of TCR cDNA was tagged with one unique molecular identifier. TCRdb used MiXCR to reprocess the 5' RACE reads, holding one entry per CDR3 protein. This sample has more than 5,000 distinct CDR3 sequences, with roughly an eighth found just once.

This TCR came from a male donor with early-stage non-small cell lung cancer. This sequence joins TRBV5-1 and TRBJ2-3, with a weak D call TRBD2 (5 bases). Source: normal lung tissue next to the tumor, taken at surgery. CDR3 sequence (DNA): TGCGCCAGCAGCTTTGCCTCCGTGGGAGTCGGCACAGATACGCAGTATTTT. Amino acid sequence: CASSFASVGVGTDTQYF.